The following is a TCR beta chain sequence with its context. What it binds is unknown. This table comes from immunoSEQ multiplex PCR, and its TCRdb copy is limited to in-frame clones, with some not included. Of roughly 80,000 clones listed, approximately 94% are singletons. This sample is part of a study of cytomegalovirus exposure and HLA in healthy donors. Points from the study as a whole: Clusters of TCRs from the first cohort tended to co-occur in the 90 to 150 validation repertoires (as a later analysis found). Reportedly, cytomegalovirus status was diagnosed with high sensitivity and specificity. In vitro confirmation showed a few CMV-associated chains to be CMV antigen specific.

The TCR originated in a woman aged 18-29 years in good health and CMV-seropositive. Sample: PBMCs.

CDR3 loop: CAFQRGLLGKNIQYF. CDR3 nucleotide sequence: TGTGCCTTCCAAAGGGGGCTACTAGGCAAAAACATTCAGTACTTC. The chain uses TRBV30 and TRBJ2-4; 7 bases fit TRBD1. V shed 7 bases and J 3 bases; nucleotides not matched to a gene: 12. Looked up from germline, CDR1 is GTSNPN and CDR2 is SVGIG (reference sequence). The CDR3 totals 15 residues.